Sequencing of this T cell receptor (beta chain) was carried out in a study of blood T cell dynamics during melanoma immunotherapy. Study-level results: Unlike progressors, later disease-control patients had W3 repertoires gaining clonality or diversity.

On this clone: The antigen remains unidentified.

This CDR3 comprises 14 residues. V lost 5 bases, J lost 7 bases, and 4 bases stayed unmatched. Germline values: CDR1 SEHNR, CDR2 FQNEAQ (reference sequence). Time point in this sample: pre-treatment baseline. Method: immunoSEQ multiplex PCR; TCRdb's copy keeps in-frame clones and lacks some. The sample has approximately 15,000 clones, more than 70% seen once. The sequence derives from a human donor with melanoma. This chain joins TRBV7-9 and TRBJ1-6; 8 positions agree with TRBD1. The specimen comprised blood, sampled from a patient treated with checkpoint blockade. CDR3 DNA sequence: TGTGCCAGCAGCCGGGGACAGGCAAATTCACCCCTCCACTTT. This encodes CASSRGQANSPLHF.